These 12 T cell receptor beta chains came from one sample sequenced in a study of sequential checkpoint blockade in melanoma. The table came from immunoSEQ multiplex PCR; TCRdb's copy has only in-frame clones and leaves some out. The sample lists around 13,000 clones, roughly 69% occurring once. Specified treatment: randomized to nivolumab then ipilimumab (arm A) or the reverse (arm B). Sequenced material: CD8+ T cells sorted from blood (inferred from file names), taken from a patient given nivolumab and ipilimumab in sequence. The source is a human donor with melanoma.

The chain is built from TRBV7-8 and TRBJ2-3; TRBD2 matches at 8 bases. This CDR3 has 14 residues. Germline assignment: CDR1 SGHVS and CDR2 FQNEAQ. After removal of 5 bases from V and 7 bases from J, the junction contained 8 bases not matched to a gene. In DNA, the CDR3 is TGTGCCAGCAGCGGGACGGGGGGGGCGCATACGCAGTATTTT. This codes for CASSGTGGAHTQYF.

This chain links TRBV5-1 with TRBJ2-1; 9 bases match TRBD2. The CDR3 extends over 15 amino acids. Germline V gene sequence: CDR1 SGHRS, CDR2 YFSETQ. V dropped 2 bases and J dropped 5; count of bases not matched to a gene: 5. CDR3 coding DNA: TGCGCCAGCAGCTTCGAAGCGGGGGGTCACAATGAGCAGTTCTTC. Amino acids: CASSFEAGGHNEQFF.

The CDR3 DNA follows: TGTGCCAGCAGCTTGGGGCGTGGCGGGGGGGCGAGCACAGATACGCAGTATTTT. Protein: CASSLGRGGGASTDTQYF. The chain uses TRBV7-6 and TRBJ2-3, with 9 bases matching TRBD2. V dropped 3 bases and J dropped 0; count of bases not matched to a gene: 10. This CDR3 is 18 amino acids long. Germline loops: CDR1 SGHVS, CDR2 FNYEAQ.

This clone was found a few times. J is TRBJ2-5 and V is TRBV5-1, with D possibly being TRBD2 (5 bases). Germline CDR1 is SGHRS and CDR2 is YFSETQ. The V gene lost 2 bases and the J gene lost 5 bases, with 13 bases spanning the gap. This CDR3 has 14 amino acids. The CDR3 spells CASSLEGTGETQYF. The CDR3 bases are TGCGCCAGCAGCTTAGAGGGAACGGGGGAGACCCAGTACTTC.

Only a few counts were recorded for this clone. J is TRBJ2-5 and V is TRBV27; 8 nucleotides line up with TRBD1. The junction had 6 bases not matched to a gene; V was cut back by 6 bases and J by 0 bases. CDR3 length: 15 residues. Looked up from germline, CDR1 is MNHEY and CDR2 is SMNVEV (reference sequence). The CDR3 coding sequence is TGTGCCAGCAGACCCCAGGACAGGGACCAAGAGACCCAGTACTTC. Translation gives CASRPQDRDQETQYF.

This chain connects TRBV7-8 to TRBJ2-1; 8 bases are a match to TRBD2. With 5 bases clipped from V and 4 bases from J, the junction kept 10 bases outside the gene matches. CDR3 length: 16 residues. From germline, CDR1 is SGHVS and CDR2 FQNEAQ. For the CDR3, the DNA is TGTGCCAGCAGCAAAAGTAGCGGGGTGAAATACAATGAGCAGTTCTTC. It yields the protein CASSKSSGVKYNEQFF. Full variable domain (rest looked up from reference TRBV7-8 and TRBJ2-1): GAGVSQSPRYKVAKRGQDVALRCDPISGHVSLFWYQQALGQGPEFLTYFQNEAQLDKSGLPSDRFFAERPEGSVSTLKIQRTQQEDSAVYLCASSKSSGVKYNEQFFGPGTRLTVL.

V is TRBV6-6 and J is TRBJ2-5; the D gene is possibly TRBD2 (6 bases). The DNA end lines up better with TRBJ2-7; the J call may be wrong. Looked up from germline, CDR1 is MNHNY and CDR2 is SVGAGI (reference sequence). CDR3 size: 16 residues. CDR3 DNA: TGTGCCAGCAGTTACTCGTTCTTCGGGAGTTCTGACGAGCAGTACTTC. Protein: CASSYSFFGSSDEQYF.

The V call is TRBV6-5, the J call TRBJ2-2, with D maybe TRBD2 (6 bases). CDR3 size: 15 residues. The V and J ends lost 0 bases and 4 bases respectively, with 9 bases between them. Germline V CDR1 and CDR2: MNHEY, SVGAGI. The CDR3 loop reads CASSYSGGVTGELFF. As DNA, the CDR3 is TGTGCCAGCAGTTACTCGGGGGGTGTCACCGGGGAGCTGTTTTTT.

In DNA, the CDR3 is TGCGCCAGCAGCTTGGATTGGGACAGGGGTCCCACAGATACGCAGTATTTT. It translates to CASSLDWDRGPTDTQYF. The chain links TRBV5-1 to TRBJ2-3, with 10 bases matching TRBD1. V shed 0 bases, J shed 2 bases, and the junction held 6 bases outside the gene matches. Germline loops: CDR1 SGHRS, CDR2 YFSETQ. The CDR3 covers 17 residues.

CDR3 sequence (DNA): TGCGCCAGCAGCTACCTTAGCGGGGGGGCAACGGGGGCCAACGTCCTGACTTTC. The encoded protein is CASSYLSGGATGANVLTF. The chain joins TRBV5-1 to TRBJ2-6, with 11 bases fitting TRBD2. The CDR3 runs 18 residues. Trimming removed 3 bases from V and 4 bases from J; junction bases left unmatched: 9. Germline V gene sequence: CDR1 SGHRS, CDR2 YFSETQ.

For the CDR3, the DNA is TGCGCCAGCAGCCGCCAGGGCTGGGCAACTAATGAAAAACTGTTTTTT. Protein product: CASSRQGWATNEKLFF. This chain uses TRBV4-1 with TRBJ1-4, with D possibly TRBD1 on 5 matching bases. Per the germline V gene, CDR1 is MGHRA and CDR2 is YSYEKL. The CDR3 runs 16 residues. V was clipped by 4 bases and J by 0 bases, with 12 bases between them.

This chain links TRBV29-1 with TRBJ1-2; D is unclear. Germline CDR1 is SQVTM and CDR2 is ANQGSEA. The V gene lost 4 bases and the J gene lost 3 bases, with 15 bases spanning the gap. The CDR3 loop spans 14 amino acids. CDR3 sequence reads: CSVVSISLDYGYTF. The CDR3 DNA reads TGCAGCGTTGTTTCCATTTCCTTAGACTATGGCTACACCTTC. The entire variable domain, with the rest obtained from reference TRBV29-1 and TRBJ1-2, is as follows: SAVISQKPSRDICQRGTSLTIQCQVDSQVTMMFWYRQQPGQSLTLIATANQGSEATYESGFVIDKFPISRPNLTFSTLTVSNMSPEDSSIYLCSVVSISLDYGYTFGSGTRLTVV.